These 18 T cell receptor beta chains share one sample of origin, sequenced in a study of T cell responses to AZD1222 COVID-19 vaccine. Only in-frame clones appear in the TCRdb table, and some are missing; sequencing was by immunoSEQ multiplex PCR. The repertoire has 90,000 to 100,000 clones, 88% of them found once; the top ten carry 9% to 13%. The sequencing used peripheral blood, collected 28 days after the second AZD1222 dose. Receptor source: an adult who received the AZD1222 COVID-19 vaccine.

This chain joins TRBV13 and TRBJ2-5, with unresolved D. This CDR3 is 11 amino acids long. With 5 bases removed from V and 4 bases from J, the gap between germline ends came to 5 bases. CDR1 is PRHDT and CDR2 is FYEKMQ in the germline V gene (reference sequence). As DNA, the CDR3 is TGTGCCAGCAGCACCGGAGAGACCCAGTACTTC. Amino acids: CASSTGETQYF. Supplemented by reference TRBV13 and TRBJ2-5, the full variable domain reads AAGVIQSPRHLIKEKRETATLKCYPIPRHDTVYWYQQGPGQDPQFLISFYEKMQSDKGSIPDRFSAQQFSDYHSELNMSSLELGDSALYFCASSTGETQYFGPGTRLLVL.

The chain links TRBV27 to TRBJ2-7; D is unclear. Germline V gives CDR1 MNHEY, CDR2 SMNVEV (reference sequence). The CDR3 is 13 residues long. V lost 5 bases and J lost 3, with 11 bases in between. The CDR3 loop reads CASSPRADYEQYF. CDR3 coding DNA: TGTGCCAGCAGTCCCCGGGCAGACTACGAGCAGTACTTC.

The rearrangement uses TRBV11-3 and TRBJ1-6, with unresolved D. The CDR3 runs to 13 residues. Germline V gene data show CDR1 as SGHNT and CDR2 as YENEEA. Trimming took off 3 bases at V and 6 bases at J, with 6 bases between the two ends. As DNA, the CDR3 is TGTGCCAGCAGCTTCTCACCTAATTCACCCCTCCACTTT. This gives the protein CASSFSPNSPLHF.

This sequence joins TRBV5-1 and TRBJ1-1; D unclear. The CDR3 contains 14 residues. Germline CDR1 SGHRS, CDR2 YFSETQ. V lost 4 bases to trimming and J lost 3 bases, with 13 bases between them. CDR3 region: CASSQAGAYTEAFF. The CDR3 nucleotides read TGCGCCAGCAGCCAGGCGGGAGCCTACACTGAAGCTTTCTTT.

This CDR3 reads CASSIAGANEQFF. CDR3 in DNA: TGTGCCAGTAGTATTGCGGGGGCCAATGAGCAGTTCTTC. The V call is TRBV19, the J call TRBJ2-1; D is possibly TRBD2 (7 bases). This CDR3 region has 13 residues. V shed 3 bases and J shed 6 bases, with 9 bases lying between them. From germline, CDR1 is LNHDA and CDR2 SQIVND (reference sequence).

For this clone: Other nucleotide sequences in the sample specify the same CDR3. The rearrangement uses TRBV29-1 and TRBJ2-1; D not resolved. Germline V gene sequence: CDR1 SQVTM, CDR2 ANQGSEA. The CDR3 length is 11 residues. The V end was cut by 2 bases, the J end by 6 bases, with 5 bases between. CDR3 in DNA: TGCAGCGTTGAAAGAGTCAATGAGCAGTTCTTC. It encodes CSVERVNEQFF.

The chain employs TRBV5-6 and TRBJ1-5; 7 nucleotides match TRBD1. V shed 1 base, J shed 4 bases, and the junction held 5 bases outside the gene matches. Germline CDR1 and CDR2: SGHDT and YYEEEE. The CDR3 runs to 15 residues. CDR3 coding DNA: TGTGCCAGCAGCTTGTTCTCGACAGGGAATCAGCCCCAGCATTTT. Protein sequence: CASSLFSTGNQPQHF.

This clone has only one observation. The CDR3 DNA follows: TGTGCCAGCAGTTCGGCAGGGGCGGACACTGAAGCTTTCTTT. Amino acids: CASSSAGADTEAFF. The chain carries TRBV27 and TRBJ1-1; the D gene is possibly TRBD1 (6 bases). This CDR3 is 14 amino acids long. Trimming removed 4 bases from V and 3 bases from J, with 12 bases in between. Germline V gives CDR1 MNHEY, CDR2 SMNVEV (reference sequence).

J is TRBJ2-1 and V is TRBV18; 7 bases match TRBD1. CDR3 size: 15 residues. Trimming removed 6 bases from V and 2 bases from J; junction bases left unmatched: 7. CDR1 and CDR2 (germline): KGHSH, LQKENI. In nucleotides, the CDR3 is TGTGCCAGCTCGTTACAGGGGCTGGCCTACAATGAGCAGTTCTTC. Encoded protein: CASSLQGLAYNEQFF.

This clone has just one count. This rearrangement joins TRBV5-4 to TRBJ1-2; D perhaps matches TRBD1 (5 bases). V was shortened by 4 bases and J by 7 bases, with 23 bases between the two germline ends. CDR1 is SGHNT and CDR2 is YYREEE in the germline V gene (reference sequence). The CDR3 is 16 residues long. The CDR3 loop is CASSGWDLPPLAGYTF. The DNA of the CDR3 is TGTGCCAGCAGCGGATGGGACCTACCCCCTCTCGCTGGCTACACCTTC.

This clone was observed a single time. The rearrangement joins TRBV4-3 to TRBJ1-6, with 10 bases that match TRBD1. The germline gives CDR1 LGHNA, CDR2 YSLEER. V lost 0 bases, J lost 6 bases, and 11 bases stayed unmatched. The CDR3 runs 19 residues. CDR3 region: CASSQDRGQGMMSNSPLHF. DNA of the CDR3: TGCGCCAGCAGCCAAGATCGGGGACAGGGGATGATGAGTAATTCACCCCTCCACTTT.

The CDR3 here is CASSLSEKLFF. CDR3 bases: TGTGCCAGCAGTTTATCTGAAAAACTGTTTTTT. V is TRBV28 and J is TRBJ1-4; D gene uncertain. Germline CDR1 and CDR2: MDHEN and SYDVKM. Deletions cut 1 base from V and 7 bases from J, with 1 base between. This CDR3 is built from 11 residues.

The chain carries TRBV18 and TRBJ1-5; D might be TRBD1 (5 bases). Germline values: CDR1 KGHSH, CDR2 LQKENI. The germline V and J ends were trimmed by 2 bases and 3 bases, with 14 bases remaining between them. The CDR3 is 16 amino acids. The CDR3: CASSPTGTSINQPQHF. CDR3 DNA: TGTGCCAGCTCACCAACCGGGACTTCTATCAATCAGCCCCAGCATTTT.

V and J are TRBV3-1 (or the pseudogene TRBV3-2) and TRBJ2-7; D ambiguous. The CDR3 is 10 amino acids. V dropped 0 bases and J dropped 9 bases, with 3 bases sitting between them. CDR1 is LGHDT and CDR2 is YNNKEL in the germline V gene (reference sequence). In nucleotides, the CDR3 is TGTGCCAGCAGCCAAGAGGGGCAGTACTTC. The encoded protein is CASSQEGQYF.

The chain carries TRBV27 and TRBJ1-1; possibly TRBD1 for D (6 bases). The V gene's germline CDR1 is MNHEY and CDR2 SMNVEV (reference sequence). V lost 1 base, J lost 6 bases, and 12 bases lay in between. This CDR3 is built from 14 residues. CDR3 residues: CASSLYGGGAEAFF. DNA for the CDR3: TGTGCCAGCAGTTTATACGGAGGGGGGGCTGAAGCTTTCTTT.

This clone was counted only a few times. This sequence joins TRBV28 and TRBJ2-7, with D perhaps TRBD2 (5 bases). CDR1 MDHEN and CDR2 SYDVKM come from the germline V gene. The CDR3 has 14 residues. The V gene lost 6 bases and the J gene lost 7 bases, with 19 bases spanning the gap. Here the CDR3 reads CASRPPGGTWEQYF. CDR3 nucleotide sequence: TGTGCCAGCAGACCACCCGGAGGAACCTGGGAGCAGTACTTC.

The chain employs TRBV19 and TRBJ1-2, with 9 nucleotides matching TRBD1. V lost 3 bases and J lost 4; bases outside the gene matches: 6. The CDR3 is 15 residues long. Germline CDR1 is LNHDA and CDR2 is SQIVND (reference sequence). The CDR3 region is CASSIRTGVGYGYTF. The DNA of the CDR3 is TGTGCCAGTAGTATTCGGACAGGGGTCGGCTATGGCTACACCTTC.

This chain joins TRBV27 and TRBJ1-4, with D unresolved. There are 16 residues in the CDR3. With 5 bases removed from V and 5 bases from J, the gap between germline ends came to 18 bases. CDR1 is MNHEY and CDR2 is SMNVEV in the germline V gene (reference sequence). In DNA form, the CDR3 reads TGTGCCAGCAGTCCCCGGGCCGCCCCAAGGAATGAAAAACTGTTTTTT. Amino acids: CASSPRAAPRNEKLFF.